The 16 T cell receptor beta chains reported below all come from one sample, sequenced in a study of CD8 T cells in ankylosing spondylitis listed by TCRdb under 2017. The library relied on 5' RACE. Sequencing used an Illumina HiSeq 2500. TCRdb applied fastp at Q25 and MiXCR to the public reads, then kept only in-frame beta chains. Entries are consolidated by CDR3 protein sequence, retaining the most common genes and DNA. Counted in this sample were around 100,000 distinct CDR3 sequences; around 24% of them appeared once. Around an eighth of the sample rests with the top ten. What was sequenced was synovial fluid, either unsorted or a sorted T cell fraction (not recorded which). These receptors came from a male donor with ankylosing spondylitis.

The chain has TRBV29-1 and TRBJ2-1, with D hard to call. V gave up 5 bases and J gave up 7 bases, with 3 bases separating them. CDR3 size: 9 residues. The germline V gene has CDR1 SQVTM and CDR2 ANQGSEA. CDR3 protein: CSVSNEQFF. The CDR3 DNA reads TGCAGCGTTTCTAATGAGCAGTTCTTC.

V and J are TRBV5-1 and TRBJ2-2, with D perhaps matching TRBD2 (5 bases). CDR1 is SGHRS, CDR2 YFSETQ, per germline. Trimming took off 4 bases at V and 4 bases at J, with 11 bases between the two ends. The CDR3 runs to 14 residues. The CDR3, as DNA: TGCGCCAGCAGCCCGTCTAGCTTCACCGGGGAGCTGTTTTTT. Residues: CASSPSSFTGELFF.

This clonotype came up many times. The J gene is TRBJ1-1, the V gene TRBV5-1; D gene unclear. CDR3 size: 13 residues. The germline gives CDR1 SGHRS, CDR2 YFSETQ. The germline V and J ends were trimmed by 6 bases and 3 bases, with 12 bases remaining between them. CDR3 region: CASTYGWDTEAFF. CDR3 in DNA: TGCGCCAGCACCTATGGGTGGGACACTGAAGCTTTCTTT.

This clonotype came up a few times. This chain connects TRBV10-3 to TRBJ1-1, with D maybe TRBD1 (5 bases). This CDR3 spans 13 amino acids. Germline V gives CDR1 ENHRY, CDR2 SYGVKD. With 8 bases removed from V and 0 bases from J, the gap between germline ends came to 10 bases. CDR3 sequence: CAISGPLNTEAFF. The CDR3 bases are TGTGCCATCTCGGGACCCTTGAACACTGAAGCTTTCTTT.

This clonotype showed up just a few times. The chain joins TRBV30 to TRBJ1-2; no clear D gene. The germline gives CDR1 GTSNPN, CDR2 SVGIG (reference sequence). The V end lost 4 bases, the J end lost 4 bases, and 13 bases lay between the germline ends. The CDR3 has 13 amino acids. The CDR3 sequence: CAWTPLRSYGYTF. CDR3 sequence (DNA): TGTGCCTGGACCCCCCTCCGGAGCTATGGCTACACCTTC.

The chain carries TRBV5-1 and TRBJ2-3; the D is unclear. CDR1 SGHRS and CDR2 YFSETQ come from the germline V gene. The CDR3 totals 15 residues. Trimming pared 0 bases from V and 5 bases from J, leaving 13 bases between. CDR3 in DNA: TGCGCCAGCAGCTTGGTATTGGCCCTTGGAGATACGCAGTATTTT. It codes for CASSLVLALGDTQYF.

The CDR3 DNA sequence: TGCAGTGCTCAGGGAGCTCCTTTAAGCGTCCTGACTTTC. Protein: CSAQGAPLSVLTF. The chain joins TRBV20-1 to TRBJ2-6, with D perhaps assigned TRBD1 or TRBD2 (5 bases each). V was shortened by 5 bases and J by 12 bases, with 17 bases between the two germline ends. The CDR3 extends over 13 amino acids. Germline loops: CDR1 DFQATT, CDR2 SNEGSKA (reference sequence).

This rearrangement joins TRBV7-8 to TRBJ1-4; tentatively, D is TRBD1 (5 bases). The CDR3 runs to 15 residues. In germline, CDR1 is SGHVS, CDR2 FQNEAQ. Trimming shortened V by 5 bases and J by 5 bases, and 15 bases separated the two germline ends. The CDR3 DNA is TGTGCCAGCAGCCCGAGCTGGGACGGGAATGAAAAACTGTTTTTT. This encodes CASSPSWDGNEKLFF.

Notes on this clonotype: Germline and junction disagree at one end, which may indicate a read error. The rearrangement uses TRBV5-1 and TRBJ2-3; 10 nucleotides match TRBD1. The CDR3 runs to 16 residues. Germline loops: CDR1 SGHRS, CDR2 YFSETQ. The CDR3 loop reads CTSSLAGTGDTDTQYF. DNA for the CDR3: TGCACCAGCAGCTTGGCCGGGACAGGGGACACAGATACGCAGTATTTT.

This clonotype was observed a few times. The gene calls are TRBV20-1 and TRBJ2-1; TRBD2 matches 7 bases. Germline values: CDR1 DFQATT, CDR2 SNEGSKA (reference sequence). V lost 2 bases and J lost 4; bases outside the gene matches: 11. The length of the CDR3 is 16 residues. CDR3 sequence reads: CSARKASGELYNEQFF. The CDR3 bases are TGCAGTGCTAGAAAGGCTAGCGGAGAACTATACAATGAGCAGTTCTTC.

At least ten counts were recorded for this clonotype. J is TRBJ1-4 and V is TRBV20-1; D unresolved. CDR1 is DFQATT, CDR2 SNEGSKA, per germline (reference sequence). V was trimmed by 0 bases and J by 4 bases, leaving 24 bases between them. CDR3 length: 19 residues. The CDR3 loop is CSARDLAGRHLRNNEKLFF. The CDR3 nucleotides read TGCAGTGCTAGAGATTTGGCGGGCAGACACCTACGGAATAATGAAAAACTGTTTTTT.

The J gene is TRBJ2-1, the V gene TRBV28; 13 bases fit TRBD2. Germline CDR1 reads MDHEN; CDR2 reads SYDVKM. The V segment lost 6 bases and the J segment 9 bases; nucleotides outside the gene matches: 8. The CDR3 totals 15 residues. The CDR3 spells CASSSLAGGVGEQFF. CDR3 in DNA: TGTGCCAGCAGCTCACTAGCGGGAGGGGTGGGTGAGCAGTTCTTC.

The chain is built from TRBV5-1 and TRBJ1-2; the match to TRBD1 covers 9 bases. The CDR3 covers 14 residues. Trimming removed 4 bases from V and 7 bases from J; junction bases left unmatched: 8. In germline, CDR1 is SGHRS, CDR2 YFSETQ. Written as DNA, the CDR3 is TGCGCCAGCAGCCTCAGACAGGGGGAACGTGGCTACACCTTC. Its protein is CASSLRQGERGYTF.

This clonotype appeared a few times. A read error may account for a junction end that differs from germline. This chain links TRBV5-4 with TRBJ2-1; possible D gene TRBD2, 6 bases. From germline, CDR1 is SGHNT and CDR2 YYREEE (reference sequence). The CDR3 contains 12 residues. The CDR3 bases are TGTGCCAGCACCTTGGGGGGAGGTGAGCAGTTCTTC. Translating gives CASTLGGGEQFF.

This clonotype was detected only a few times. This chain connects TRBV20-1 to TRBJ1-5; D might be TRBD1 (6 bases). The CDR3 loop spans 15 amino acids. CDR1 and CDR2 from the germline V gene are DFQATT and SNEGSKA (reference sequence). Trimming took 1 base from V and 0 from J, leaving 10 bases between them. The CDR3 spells CSARGGQHSNQPQHF. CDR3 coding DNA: TGCAGTGCTAGAGGGGGGCAGCATAGCAATCAGCCCCAGCATTTT.

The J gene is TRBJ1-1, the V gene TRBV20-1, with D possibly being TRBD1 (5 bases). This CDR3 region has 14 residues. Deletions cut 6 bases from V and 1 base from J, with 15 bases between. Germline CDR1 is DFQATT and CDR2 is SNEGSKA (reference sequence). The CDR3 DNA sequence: TGCAGTGCCCTGGGAACAGGAAAGAACACTGAAGCTTTCTTT. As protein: CSALGTGKNTEAFF.